This is a list of T cell receptor beta chains from one sample in a study of T cell changes during pregnancy in multiple sclerosis. Generated by immunoSEQ multiplex PCR, the TCRdb table keeps only in-frame clones and is missing some. The table shows under 85,000 clones, with approximately 94% occurring only once. Material: CD4+ T cells from peripheral blood mononuclear cells, obtained before pregnancy. These receptor sequences come from a female donor with multiple sclerosis, enrolled in a pregnancy study. Each CDR3 is given with its conserved first and last residue. D genes are given only for firm matches. Clone size is stated in some rows and not others, as once, few, many or a class when expanded.

V gene	D gene	J gene	clone size	CDR3 protein
TRBV4-2	NA	TRBJ2-4	NA	CASSHPRAGAKNIQYF
TRBV5-1	TRBD2	TRBJ2-1	once	CASTRTSGSSYNEQFF
TRBV7-9	NA	TRBJ1-6	NA	CASSLVRGSDSPLHF
TRBV19	NA	TRBJ1-1	once	CASSILPGHKAFF
TRBV5-6	TRBD1	TRBJ1-2	NA	CASSLGVQGQIGYTF
TRBV7-5	NA	TRBJ2-1	NA	CVRSPVRDSYNEQFF
TRBV7-6	NA	TRBJ2-3	NA	CASSPTSTDTQYF
TRBV15	NA	TRBJ2-3	NA	CATSINPPQVADTQYF
TRBV5-8	NA	TRBJ2-3	NA	CASSLGGTDTQYF
TRBV10-2	NA	TRBJ2-5	NA	CATCLAALQETQYF
TRBV5-1	TRBD1	TRBJ2-3	NA	CASSLMTGSTDTQYF
TRBV6-5	NA	TRBJ1-2	NA	CASIAGYGGYTF
TRBV5-1	TRBD2	TRBJ2-1	NA	CASSLNAGGSSIYNEQFF
TRBV7-7	TRBD2	TRBJ2-5	NA	CASSLGLAGGQETQYF
TRBV6-1	TRBD1	TRBJ2-2	NA	CASTEGQANTGELFF
TRBV5-6	NA	TRBJ1-1	NA	CASSRGQPEAFF
TRBV9	TRBD2	TRBJ2-1	NA	CASSVVGGAWDEQFF
TRBV19	TRBD2	TRBJ2-1	NA	CASSIDLTSGPTNEQFF
TRBV23-1	TRBD1	TRBJ2-1	NA	CASSQGDRAPNEQFF
TRBV28	NA	TRBJ1-5	NA	CASSPGGVGNQPQHF
TRBV29-1	NA	TRBJ1-1	NA	CSAGQQEAFF
TRBV6-1	TRBD1	TRBJ1-1	NA	CASSGLTGGGTEAFF
TRBV6-4	TRBD1	TRBJ2-1	NA	CASSEETGGSYNEQFF
TRBV27	TRBD2	TRBJ2-7	NA	CAVRTGGGVEQYF
TRBV10-2	NA	TRBJ1-4	NA	CASLRSQGKLFF
TRBV19	NA	TRBJ1-1	NA	CASSILHGNTEAFF
TRBV2	NA	TRBJ1-1	once	CASSGLDRNTEAFF
TRBV30	NA	TRBJ2-7	NA	CAGLVQGYEQYF
TRBV28	NA	TRBJ2-3	NA	CASSPARGSDTQYF
TRBV18	TRBD1	TRBJ1-5	NA	CASSPDRAASNQPQHF
TRBV7-8	TRBD1	TRBJ2-7	NA	CASSTPGQGLYEQYF
TRBV5-1	NA	TRBJ2-1	NA	CASSLAGFSEGNEQFF
TRBV7-3	TRBD2	TRBJ2-1	NA	CASSLRSGGNNEQFF
TRBV6-1	NA	TRBJ1-2	NA	CASSDGSYGYTF
TRBV5-1	TRBD2	TRBJ2-2	NA	CASSFGGGPTGELFF
TRBV7-8	TRBD1	TRBJ2-2	NA	CASSLVRTGVTGELFF
TRBV7-2	NA	TRBJ2-2	few	CASSLASGPTGELFF
TRBV25-1	NA	TRBJ1-2	NA	CASSGGLGGYTF
TRBV7-9	TRBD2	TRBJ2-5	NA	CASSLAGLAGQETQYF
TRBV5-1	NA	TRBJ1-1	NA	CASSLHPLQNTEAFF
TRBV5-4	TRBD2	TRBJ2-3	NA	CASRNAAGGSTDTQYF
TRBV9	TRBD1	TRBJ1-3	NA	CASTLGTGFGNTIYF
TRBV7-3	NA	TRBJ2-1	NA	CASSLIGGAGRGNEQFF
TRBV5-6	NA	TRBJ1-2	NA	CASSLGGRAGYTF
TRBV19	NA	TRBJ1-1	NA	CASSIDGGLNTEAFF
TRBV7-3	TRBD2	TRBJ2-2	NA	CASSLSSGSDTGELFF
TRBV19	TRBD1	TRBJ1-3	NA	CASSTTGDSGNTIYF
TRBV7-9	TRBD2	TRBJ2-7	NA	CASSLVMASGPLGEQYF
TRBV19	NA	TRBJ1-2	NA	CASSIGTGGYGYTF
TRBV29-1	TRBD2	TRBJ2-1	NA	CSTLGLAAYNEQFF
TRBV30	NA	TRBJ2-7	NA	CASMPDGHYEQYF
TRBV9	TRBD2	TRBJ2-1	NA	CASSASGGDGEQFF
TRBV9	NA	TRBJ1-2	NA	CASSVASGGRSGYTF
TRBV18	NA	TRBJ2-7	NA	CASSPTQFYEQYF
TRBV19	TRBD2	TRBJ2-3	NA	CASDLGTSGVDTQYF